This T cell receptor beta chain is from a study of blood T cell repertoires in COVID-19. About the research overall: T cells, B-cell-depleted T cells, or PBMCs provided the cDNA or gDNA that served as material.

This CDR3 is 15 amino acids long. Germline assignment: CDR1 SGHNT and CDR2 YYREEE (reference sequence). Trimming removed 4 bases from V and 0 bases from J; junction bases left unmatched: 6. Per the authors' pipeline: For nucleated cells, counts were estimated from reference gene primer amplification. Clones were sequenced by immunoSEQ multiplex PCR, and TCRdb holds only the in-frame ones, with some missing. D and trimming were read from the DNA, whereas the V and J calls and clone size are those reported in that table. The repertoire has around 190,000 clones, roughly 80% of them found once; the top ten carry roughly 5.6%.

This clonotype originated in a woman in her 40s with COVID-19, enrolled during active disease. The source material was peripheral blood. The chain is built from TRBV5-4 and TRBJ2-7, with 8 bases lining up with TRBD1. The CDR3, as DNA: TGTGCCAGCAGCCCACAGGGGGTGCCCTCCTACGAGCAGTACTTC. As protein: CASSPQGVPSYEQYF.